This TCR beta chain came from a study of identifying expanded T cells in peripheral blood (dated by TCRdb to the late 2010s). A note on the overall study: Technical replicates were generated by sequencing separate aliquots of the same genomic DNA pool, with four replicates compared pairwise.

V and J are trimmed by 4 bases and 12 bases, and the gene matches miss 6 bases of the junction. Measured from the cysteine to the phenylalanine, the CDR3 is 15 residues long. The retained sequence is limited to the CDR3, 45 bases, with the frame set at the first base. The germline V gene (reference sequence) specifies SGHAT as CDR1 and FQDESV as CDR2. TCRbeta CDR3 regions were profiled by bias-controlled multiplex PCR amplification of genomic DNA with the immunoSEQ Assay. The authors' pipeline ran thus. The absolute abundance of each unique TCRbeta CDR3 region was quantified after sequences were collapsed and filtered. Differential abundance was tested with two models: a binomial (Fisher-equivalent) model and a beta-binomial model that adds time-dependent variance fitted from healthy donors. Clones with fewer than 5 combined templates were removed, and differential abundance was called for clones with a Benjamini-Hochberg FDR below 0.01. Beta-binomial variance was modeled as a function of total template count across the two samples using the form v = (b*log(k)+a)^2. Held by TCRdb, this immuneACCESS table contains in-frame sequences only and omits some clones. Under half of the omission traces to an unresolved V gene where checked; the cause of the rest is unknown. The DNA was the basis for D and trimming; V, J and clone size are from that table. This sample lists about 81,000 clones; roughly 89% were detected once. The top ten hold about 20% of the sample.

Broad study findings and their caveats: In all healthy donors, the variance in clone template counts between samples taken roughly 14 days apart rose significantly as total template count increased. The binomial model flagged approximately 1.2 differentially abundant clones between technical replicates, compared with about 16 over about 2 weeks and about 20 over about four weeks. The authors expected that biological variance in healthy repertoires might rise further over much longer intervals, such as months to years. Across all healthy-donor time intervals, the beta-binomial model significantly lowered both the number of clones called differentially abundant and the false-positive rate.

No immune events, such as infections, were documented for the healthy donors during the collection period. Healthy-donor blood repertoires served as a training cohort to calibrate time-dependent variance in a beta-binomial model of T-cell clone differential abundance. The training cohort included approximately 10 healthy donors, of whom 3 were female and 7 were male. Donor ages ranged from roughly 29 to 64 years, with an average of roughly 40 years. Whole blood from each healthy donor was obtained from a commercial supplier and was collected at three time points around 2 weeks apart. For immunosequencing, genomic DNA was extracted from whole blood that had not been sorted. To note about this clone: This receptor's antigen is unknown. Per-base quality was not reported, and no clone a single base away is much larger than it.

The material sequenced was blood. This chain is built from TRBV11-1 and TRBJ2-1, with 16 central nucleotides matching TRBD2. The sequence was obtained from a person aged 18-70 years in good health. The CDR3 region reads CASSSSGLAGGWQFF. In nucleotide form, the sequence is TGTGCCAGCAGCTCGTCGGGACTAGCGGGAGGGTGGCAGTTCTTC.